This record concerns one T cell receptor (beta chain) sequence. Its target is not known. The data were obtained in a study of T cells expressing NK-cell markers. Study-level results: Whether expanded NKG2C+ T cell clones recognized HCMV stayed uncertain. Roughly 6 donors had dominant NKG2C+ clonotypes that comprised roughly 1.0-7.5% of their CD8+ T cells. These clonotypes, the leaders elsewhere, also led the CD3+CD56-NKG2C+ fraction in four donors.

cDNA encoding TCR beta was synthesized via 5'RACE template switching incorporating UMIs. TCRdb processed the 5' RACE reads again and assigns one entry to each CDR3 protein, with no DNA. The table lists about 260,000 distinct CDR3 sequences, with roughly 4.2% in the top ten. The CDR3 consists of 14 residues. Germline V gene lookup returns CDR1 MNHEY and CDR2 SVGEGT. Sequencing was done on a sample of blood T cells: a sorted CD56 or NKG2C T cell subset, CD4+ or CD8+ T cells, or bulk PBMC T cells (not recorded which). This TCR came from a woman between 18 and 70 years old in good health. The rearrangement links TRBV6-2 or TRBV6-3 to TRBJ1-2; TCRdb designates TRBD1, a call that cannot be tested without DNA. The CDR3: CASTPGSLSYGYTF.